One TCR beta chain is described in this entry. Antigen unknown. This entry comes from a study of vaccination effects on CD4 cells after COVID-19. The CDR3 spans 14 residues. Trimming cost V 4 bases and J 5 bases, with 14 bases left between them. The V gene's germline CDR1 is LGHDT and CDR2 YNNKEL (reference sequence). Assay used: immunoSEQ multiplex PCR; TCRdb lists only in-frame clones, some missing. This table has roughly 25,000 clones, over 70% appearing once. Using viral peptide pools, the ViraFEST assay grew out antigen-specific CD4+ T cells prior to sequencing. Upon completion of around 9 days in culture, CD4+ T cells were isolated. The participants, recipients of two vaccine doses, got either BNT162b2 or mRNA-1273. It was with around 10 IU/ml IL-2 and 10 ug/ml peptides that 2 million to 2.5 million PBMC per well were cultured. A half-volume exchange with IL-2 medium occurred on days 3 and 7.

This TCR came from a human donor who received a COVID-19 vaccine. The sample was CD4+ T cells from PBMCs cultured with SARS-CoV-2 spike peptides, taken after COVID-19 vaccination. The V and J genes are TRBV3-1 (or the pseudogene TRBV3-2) and TRBJ1-2, with D hard to call. The CDR3 here is CASSPLGSAYGYTF. The CDR3 DNA is TGTGCCAGCAGCCCGTTAGGGTCGGCGTATGGCTACACCTTC.